A single sample gave rise to the 30 T cell receptor beta chains below, sequenced in a study of PD-1 blockade in classical Hodgkin lymphoma. Repertoires were generated with immunoSEQ multiplex PCR, while TCRdb's copy carries only in-frame clones and drops some. The data hold 20,000 or so clones, with about four fifths observed a single time. Brentuximab vedotin exposure varied, and every patient relapsed after autologous stem cell transplantation. The sequences come from peripheral blood mononuclear cells (PBMCs), collected before the second cycle of nivolumab. The source of these receptors is a human donor with classical Hodgkin lymphoma.

The J gene is TRBJ1-5, the V gene TRBV7-2, with D unclear. CDR3 length equals 17 residues. From germline, CDR1 is SGHTA and CDR2 FQGNSA. V was pared by 2 bases and J by 6 bases, with 20 bases between. CDR3 amino acids: CASSLLLLLGNPQPQHF. The CDR3 DNA reads as TGTGCCAGCAGCTTACTTCTGTTGTTGGGAAACCCTCAGCCCCAGCATTTT.

The chain is built from TRBV7-2 and TRBJ2-1; D is unresolved. The CDR3 covers 12 residues. Between the trimmed V and J ends, which lost 5 bases and 4 bases, there was a span of 6 bases. The germline gives CDR1 SGHTA, CDR2 FQGNSA. The CDR3 nucleotides are TGTGCCAGCAGCCCTACTTACAATGAGCAGTTCTTC. Its protein is CASSPTYNEQFF.

The V call is TRBV6-5, the J call TRBJ1-2, with a weak D call TRBD1 (5 bases). Trimming pared 0 bases from V and 3 bases from J, leaving 8 bases between. CDR1 MNHEY and CDR2 SVGAGI come from the germline V gene. The CDR3 loop spans 14 amino acids. CDR3 nucleotides: TGTGCCAGCAGTTACTCGGTCAGGGACTATGGCTACACCTTC. Translated: CASSYSVRDYGYTF.

The chain has TRBV18 and TRBJ1-1; a possible D gene is TRBD1 (6 bases). V shed 6 bases and J shed 0 bases, with 11 bases lying between them. There are 14 residues in the CDR3. CDR1 is KGHSH and CDR2 is LQKENI in the germline V gene. The CDR3 spells CASSPGALNTEAFF. Written as DNA, the CDR3 is TGTGCCAGCTCTCCGGGGGCTCTGAACACTGAAGCTTTCTTT. The full variable domain, completed using reference TRBV18 and TRBJ1-1, is NAGVMQNPRHLVRRRGQEARLRCSPMKGHSHVYWYRQLPEEGLKFMVYLQKENIIDESGMPKERFSAEFPKEGPSILRIQQVVRGDSAAYFCASSPGALNTEAFFGQGTRLTVV.

This clone was counted a single time. CDR3 amino acids: CASSQPQPAGLLRDLYTQYF. The CDR3 bases are TGCGCCAGCAGCCAACCCCAACCGGCGGGGCTTTTACGGGATTTGTATACGCAGTATTTT. The chain couples TRBV4-1 to TRBJ2-3, with D possibly matching TRBD2 (6 bases). The V and J ends lost 2 bases and 7 bases respectively, with 31 bases between them. The CDR3 runs to 20 residues. Looked up from germline, CDR1 is MGHRA and CDR2 is YSYEKL.

As for this clone: A much larger clone differs by one base, so this may be a read error. The chain couples TRBV10-1 to TRBJ2-2; the D is unclear. The CDR3 length is 14 residues. V gave up 8 bases and J gave up 5 bases, with 15 bases separating them. Germline lookup yields CDR1 WNHNN and CDR2 SYGVQD (reference sequence). The CDR3 sequence is CASLGPLWTGELFF. For the CDR3, the DNA is TGCGCCAGCCTTGGTCCACTATGGACCGGGGAGCTGTTTTTT.

The chain recombines TRBV7-9 with TRBJ2-3; possibly TRBD1 or TRBD2 for D (6 bases each). CDR1 and CDR2 from the germline V gene are SEHNR and FQNEAQ (reference sequence). The V end lost 5 bases, the J end lost 4 bases, and 10 bases lay between the germline ends. The CDR3 covers 13 residues. The CDR3, as DNA: TGTGCCAGCAGCCCCCGGGGGCCAGATACGCAGTATTTT. This sequence encodes CASSPRGPDTQYF.

The rearrangement links TRBV12-5 to TRBJ1-1; D is possibly TRBD1 (5 bases). The germline CDR1 and CDR2 sequences are LGHNT and FRNRAP. The V end lost 7 bases, the J end lost 0 bases, and 12 bases lay between the germline ends. The CDR3 runs 14 residues. CDR3 residues: CASALGGLNTEAFF. The CDR3, as DNA: TGTGCTAGTGCCCTGGGGGGGTTGAACACTGAAGCTTTCTTT.

The chain employs TRBV6-6 and TRBJ2-7; 8 positions agree with TRBD2. This CDR3 comprises 15 residues. The junction had 6 bases not matched to a gene; V was cut back by 0 bases and J by 5 bases. Germline CDR1 is MNHNY and CDR2 is SVGAGI (reference sequence). This chain's CDR3 is CASSYSTGGPNEQYV. The CDR3 DNA follows: TGTGCCAGCAGTTACTCCACGGGGGGGCCTAACGAGCAGTACGTC.

The chain recombines TRBV11-1 with TRBJ2-7; D is uncertain. The CDR3 consists of 13 residues. CDR1 is SGHAT, CDR2 FQDESV, per germline (reference sequence). V lost 0 bases and J lost 4, with 7 bases in between. The CDR3 DNA reads TGTGCCAGCAGCTTAGCGACTTATTACGAGCAGTACGTC. This encodes CASSLATYYEQYV.

The chain combines TRBV6-5 with TRBJ1-2; tentative D call: TRBD1 (6 bases). The V gene's germline CDR1 is MNHEY and CDR2 SVGAGI. The V end lost 5 bases, the J end lost 5 bases, and 9 bases lay between the germline ends. The CDR3 runs to 12 residues. CDR3 sequence (DNA): TGTGCCAGCAGTCCGGACAGTTATGGCTACACCTTC. Translating it yields CASSPDSYGYTF.

V gene TRBV5-5 combines with J gene TRBJ1-6; 8 nucleotides line up with TRBD1. V gave up 3 bases and J gave up 7 bases; unmatched junction bases: 3. The CDR3 consists of 14 residues. Germline V CDR1 and CDR2: SGHKS, YYEKEE (reference sequence). The CDR3 DNA sequence: TGTGCCAGCAGCTCAAGGACAGGGAATTCACCCCTCCACTTT. Protein sequence: CASSSRTGNSPLHF.

The chain combines TRBV4-1 with TRBJ2-1; no clear D gene. The CDR3 consists of 15 residues. The V and J ends lost 2 bases and 1 base respectively, with 9 bases between them. Germline V gives CDR1 MGHRA, CDR2 YSYEKL. Written as DNA, the CDR3 is TGCGCCAGCAGCCAACATGCGAGTTCCTACAATGAGCAGTTCTTC. The encoded protein is CASSQHASSYNEQFF.

The rearrangement uses TRBV4-1 and TRBJ2-3; D is ambiguous. Germline CDR1 reads MGHRA; CDR2 reads YSYEKL. Trimming took off 4 bases at V and 0 bases at J, with 8 bases between the two ends. The CDR3 covers 14 residues. CDR3 nucleotides: TGCGCCAGCAGCCTAAGTGTCAGCACAGATACGCAGTATTTT. Encoded protein: CASSLSVSTDTQYF.

The chain has TRBV5-4 and TRBJ1-2, with 9 positions matching TRBD1. This CDR3 has 16 amino acids. Unmatched junction bases numbered 7, after V lost 0 bases and J lost 4 bases. Per the germline V gene, CDR1 is SGHNT and CDR2 is YYREEE (reference sequence). CDR3 DNA sequence: TGTGCCAGCAGCTTGGACAGGGGGCTGGATGGCTATGGCTACACCTTC. Protein: CASSLDRGLDGYGYTF. The full variable domain, its missing parts supplied by reference TRBV5-4 and TRBJ1-2, is ETGVTQSPTHLIKTRGQQVTLRCSSQSGHNTVSWYQQALGQGPQFIFQYYREEENGRGNFPPRFSGLQFPNYSSELNVNALELDDSALYLCASSLDRGLDGYGYTFGSGTRLTVV.

The chain couples TRBV27 to TRBJ2-1, with D perhaps matching TRBD1 (6 bases). The CDR3 has 13 amino acids. The V end lost 8 bases, the J end lost 5 bases, and 13 bases lay between the germline ends. The germline V gene encodes CDR1 MNHEY and CDR2 SMNVEV (reference sequence). The CDR3 is CASRPRDNNEQFF. CDR3 coding DNA: TGTGCCAGCCGCCCCCGGGACAACAATGAGCAGTTCTTC.

The rearrangement joins TRBV6-5 to TRBJ1-1, with TRBD1 identical over 7 bases. The CDR3 extends over 15 amino acids. V lost 6 bases, J lost 3 bases, and 10 bases stayed unmatched. Germline CDR1 is MNHEY and CDR2 is SVGAGI. CDR3 residues: CASRLGGDRDTEAFF. The CDR3 DNA reads TGTGCCAGCAGATTGGGTGGAGACAGGGACACTGAAGCTTTCTTT.

The chain links TRBV5-1 to TRBJ2-7, with D unclear. With 0 bases removed from V and 2 bases from J, the gap between germline ends came to 0 bases. The CDR3 has 11 amino acids. Germline V CDR1 and CDR2: SGHRS, YFSETQ. CDR3 residues: CASSLAYEQYV. CDR3 bases: TGCGCCAGCAGCTTGGCCTACGAGCAGTACGTC.

The CDR3 protein is CASSFRESSAPKSSYNSPLHF. The CDR3, as DNA: TGTGCCAGCAGTTTTAGGGAGAGTTCCGCACCTAAAAGCTCCTATAATTCACCCCTCCACTTT. The chain combines TRBV28 with TRBJ1-6; D is unclear. Trimming removed 3 bases from V and 0 bases from J, with 24 bases in between. The CDR3 contains 21 residues. Looked up from germline, CDR1 is MDHEN and CDR2 is SYDVKM.

J is TRBJ2-7 and V is TRBV11-2, with 9 positions matching TRBD1. Germline V gives CDR1 SGHAT, CDR2 FQNNGV. This CDR3 has 15 amino acids. The junction had 4 bases not matched to a gene; V was cut back by 2 bases and J by 2 bases. The CDR3: CASSLLDRGPYEQYF. The CDR3 nucleotides are TGTGCCAGCAGCTTACTGGACAGGGGCCCCTACGAGCAGTACTTC.

This rearrangement joins TRBV6-9 to TRBJ2-1, with D tentatively TRBD2 (6 bases). Germline-derived CDR1 and CDR2 are MNHGY and SVAAGI. Trimming shortened V by 4 bases and J by 4 bases, and 11 bases separated the two germline ends. CDR3 length: 14 amino acids. This chain's CDR3 is CASSWDSRYNEQFF. In DNA form, the CDR3 reads TGTGCCAGCAGTTGGGACTCTCGGTACAATGAGCAGTTCTTC.

J is TRBJ2-3 and V is TRBV7-2, with D possibly TRBD1 on 5 matching bases. This CDR3 spans 12 amino acids. Germline values: CDR1 SGHTA, CDR2 FQGNSA. V dropped 5 bases and J dropped 7 bases, with 10 bases sitting between them. The CDR3 nucleotides are TGTGCCAGCAGCGGCAAGGGGAATACGCAGTATTTT. It yields the protein CASSGKGNTQYF.

The chain carries TRBV19 and TRBJ2-7, with D perhaps matching TRBD1 (6 bases). The CDR3 extends over 15 amino acids. V was pared by 2 bases and J by 4 bases, with 15 bases between. The V gene's germline CDR1 is LNHDA and CDR2 SQIVND (reference sequence). CDR3 sequence: CASSIWGQGNYEQYF. The CDR3 DNA reads TGTGCCAGTAGTATATGGGGCCAGGGGAATTACGAGCAGTACTTC. Filled out from reference TRBV19 and TRBJ2-7, the complete variable domain reads DGGITQSPKYLFRKEGQNVTLSCEQNLNHDAMYWYRQDPGQGLRLIYYSQIVNDFQKGDIAEGYSVSREKKESFPLTVTSAQKNPTAFYLCASSIWGQGNYEQYFGPGTRLTVT.

The chain employs TRBV27 and TRBJ1-1, with D tentatively TRBD1 (6 bases). This CDR3 comprises 14 residues. V lost 5 bases and J 1 base, leaving 11 bases between the germline ends. Germline V gives CDR1 MNHEY, CDR2 SMNVEV (reference sequence). CDR3 loop: CASSGIRGNTEAFF. The CDR3 region has the DNA TGTGCCAGCAGTGGTATCAGGGGGAACACTGAAGCTTTCTTT.

The gene calls are TRBV11-2 and TRBJ1-6; tentative D call: TRBD1 (5 bases). The CDR3 has 13 amino acids. Germline V gives CDR1 SGHAT, CDR2 FQNNGV. V dropped 2 bases and J dropped 9 bases, with 8 bases sitting between them. The CDR3: CASSLTGGSPLHF. The CDR3 region has the DNA TGTGCCAGCAGCTTAACGGGGGGTTCACCCCTCCACTTT.

In this sample, this clone turned up a few times. J is TRBJ2-7 and V is TRBV7-9; TRBD1 matches 7 bases. CDR1 is SEHNR, CDR2 FQNEAQ, per germline (reference sequence). This CDR3 has 14 amino acids. V gave up 5 bases and J gave up 3 bases; unmatched junction bases: 7. CDR3 region: CASSPLGQSYEQYF. As DNA, the CDR3 is TGTGCCAGCAGCCCCTTGGGACAGAGCTACGAGCAGTACTTC.

The rearrangement uses TRBV15 and TRBJ2-7, with 7 bases matching TRBD1. Germline CDR1 LNHNV, CDR2 YYDKDF (reference sequence). The CDR3 is made up of 13 amino acids. The J segment lost 6 bases and the V segment lost 3 bases, leaving 5 bases of the junction unmatched. Here the CDR3 DNA reads TGTGCCACCAGCAGCCGACAGGGACGCGAGCAGTACGTC. Protein product: CATSSRQGREQYV.

The chain couples TRBV5-1 to TRBJ1-1; tentative D call: TRBD1 (6 bases). V was trimmed by 0 bases and J by 1 base, leaving 13 bases between them. Per germline, CDR1 SGHRS and CDR2 YFSETQ. The CDR3 is made up of 16 amino acids. CDR3 protein: CASSLVGGRGNTEAFF. CDR3 DNA: TGCGCCAGCAGCTTGGTCGGGGGGCGCGGGAACACTGAAGCTTTCTTT.

The V call is TRBV6-5, the J call TRBJ1-4; TRBD1 might be the D (5 bases). The V gene lost 5 bases and the J gene lost 11 bases, with 18 bases spanning the gap. Germline V gene sequence: CDR1 MNHEY, CDR2 SVGAGI. The CDR3 runs 14 residues. The CDR3 coding sequence is TGTGCCAGCAGTGAGGGCAGGGATGTTCGGAAACTGTTTTTT. Its translation is CASSEGRDVRKLFF.

The rearrangement links TRBV6-5 to TRBJ1-2, with a possible D match to TRBD1 (6 bases). The germline CDR1 and CDR2 sequences are MNHEY and SVGAGI. V was shortened by 5 bases and J by 7 bases, with 11 bases between the two germline ends. The length of the CDR3 is 12 residues. The DNA of the CDR3 is TGTGCCAGCAGTCAAGGGGGAAGTGGCTACACCTTC. Translating it yields CASSQGGSGYTF.